This TCR beta chain was observed in a study of identifying expanded T cells in peripheral blood. Trimming removed 0 bases from V and 4 bases from J; junction bases left unmatched: 3. Germline V gene data show CDR1 as SGHDT and CDR2 as YYEEEE. The length of the CDR3 is 14 residues. Assay used: immunoSEQ multiplex PCR; TCRdb lists only in-frame clones, some missing. Of fewer than 85,000 clones listed, approximately 91% were seen once; the top ten hold around 2.8%. Sequenced material: blood. The V call is TRBV5-6, the J call TRBJ2-5; 7 nucleotides match TRBD2. The receptor was isolated from a person aged 18-69 years in good health. In DNA, the CDR3 is TGTGCCAGCAGCTTGGTGGCGGGAGTAGAGACCCAGTACTTC. Translation gives CASSLVAGVETQYF.